This T cell receptor beta chain was sequenced for a study of persistence of HIV-infected CD4 T cells. The ends were cut back, 4 bases at V and 2 bases at J, with 11 bases in the middle. Germline CDR1 MGHRA, CDR2 YSYEKL. This CDR3 region has 15 residues. General study findings and limits: CMV- and Gag-responding cells had lower TCRbeta richness than CD3/CD28-responding cells.

The immunoSEQ assay was version 4, run in survey mode. Sequencing used immunoSEQ multiplex PCR; TCRdb keeps in-frame clones, though not all of them. The sample contains about 36,000 clones, 82% of which appear only once. In regard to this clone: Its antigen is currently unknown.

Cells were stimulated with overlapping HIV-1 Gag 15-mer peptides. Sorted nonresponding memory CD4+ T cells were CD40L-negative, CD69-negative, CD45RO-high. Undetectable plasma HIV-1 RNA below 50 copies/mL lasted at least 4 years. CD4+ T cell counts exceeded 400 cells/uL; CMV serology was positive. Stimulated PBMCs had first been depleted of CD8+ T cells. The input for sequencing was cultured CD4+ T cells from PBMCs, taken from a patient who received antiretroviral therapy. The receptor comes from an adult with HIV. The donor label of this sample is uncertain. The chain is built from TRBV4-1 and TRBJ2-2; D possibly corresponds to TRBD1 (7 bases). The CDR3 sequence: CASSPRGVNTGELFF. The CDR3 coding sequence is TGCGCCAGCAGCCCCAGGGGGGTTAACACCGGGGAGCTGTTTTTT.